A selection of T cell receptor beta chains follows, all from one sample in a study of shared T cell receptors in the human thymus. Profiling relied on immunoSEQ multiplex PCR, and the TCRdb table lists in-frame clones only, not all of them. The repertoire holds approximately 490,000 clones, with 75% to 85% as singletons. These data were also filed under a second study, of human thymus T cells.

The sequencing sample was made of thymocytes. Every receptor here comes from a boy younger than two with a congenital heart defect. CDR3s include the opening cysteine and the closing phenylalanine or tryptophan. Each record gives: D gene, J gene, clone size, V gene, CDR3 protein, CDR3 DNA. The D gene is left open where the match is weak. Clone size appears in some rows only: once, few, many, or a class for an expanded clone.

d_gene: TRBD1
j_gene: TRBJ2-2
abundance: NA
v_gene: TRBV29-1
CDR3aa: CSVGPGTGTGELFF
CDR3nt: TGCAGCGTTGGCCCCGGGACAGGAACCGGGGAGCTGTTTTTT

d_gene: NA
j_gene: TRBJ2-7
abundance: few
v_gene: TRBV28
CDR3aa: CASGGLYRGYEQYF
CDR3nt: TGTGCCAGCGGAGGGCTATATCGGGGATACGAGCAGTACTTC

d_gene: TRBD1
j_gene: TRBJ1-1
abundance: NA
v_gene: TRBV10-3
CDR3aa: CAISELPGQGVGISEAFF
CDR3nt: TGTGCCATCAGTGAGCTCCCGGGACAGGGGGTAGGGATCTCTGAAGCTTTCTTT

d_gene: NA
j_gene: TRBJ2-1
abundance: NA
v_gene: TRBV7-6
CDR3aa: CARRHGFRREQFF
CDR3nt: TGTGCCAGACGACACGGTTTCCGGCGTGAGCAGTTCTTC

d_gene: TRBD2
j_gene: TRBJ2-5
abundance: NA
v_gene: TRBV13
CDR3aa: CASSDPGTSGSWQETQYF
CDR3nt: TGTGCCAGCAGCGATCCCGGGACTAGCGGGAGTTGGCAAGAGACCCAGTACTTC

d_gene: NA
j_gene: TRBJ2-2
abundance: NA
v_gene: TRBV7-2
CDR3aa: CASSNNSPPGTGELFF
CDR3nt: TGTGCCAGCAGCAACAACAGCCCACCAGGCACCGGGGAGCTGTTTTTT

d_gene: TRBD2
j_gene: TRBJ2-3
abundance: NA
v_gene: TRBV4-2
CDR3aa: CASSHNLNVSGRPPDTQYF
CDR3nt: TGTGCCAGCAGCCACAACTTAAACGTTAGCGGGAGACCCCCAGATACGCAGTATTTT

d_gene: NA
j_gene: TRBJ2-5
abundance: NA
v_gene: TRBV28
CDR3aa: CASSFLYRGCETQYF
CDR3nt: TGTGCCAGCAGTTTCCTCTACCGGGGGTGTGAGACCCAGTACTTC

d_gene: TRBD2
j_gene: TRBJ2-3
abundance: NA
v_gene: TRBV6-4
CDR3aa: CASSAEVAGGSRTDTQYF
CDR3nt: TGTGCCAGCAGCGCCGAAGTAGCGGGAGGATCTCGCACAGATACGCAGTATTTT

d_gene: NA
j_gene: TRBJ1-1
abundance: NA
v_gene: TRBV20-1
CDR3aa: CSARTGKGAFF
CDR3nt: TGCAGTGCTAGAACAGGGAAGGGAGCTTTCTTT

d_gene: TRBD1
j_gene: TRBJ1-2
abundance: NA
v_gene: TRBV29-1
CDR3aa: CSAMNRDRVFGYTF
CDR3nt: TGCAGCGCCATGAACCGGGACAGGGTTTTCGGCTACACCTTC

d_gene: NA
j_gene: TRBJ1-1
abundance: NA
v_gene: TRBV25-1
CDR3aa: CASSQSGAEAFF
CDR3nt: TGTGCCAGCAGTCAGAGCGGGGCTGAAGCTTTCTTT

d_gene: TRBD2
j_gene: TRBJ2-5
abundance: NA
v_gene: TRBV6-6
CDR3aa: CASSKGLAYQETQYF
CDR3nt: TGTGCCAGCAGTAAGGGACTAGCGTACCAAGAGACCCAGTACTTC

d_gene: NA
j_gene: TRBJ2-5
abundance: NA
v_gene: TRBV7-6
CDR3aa: CASSPTKQETQYF
CDR3nt: TGTGCCAGCAGCCCGACAAAGCAAGAGACCCAGTACTTC

d_gene: NA
j_gene: TRBJ2-3
abundance: NA
v_gene: TRBV5-1
CDR3aa: CASNQTDTQYF
CDR3nt: TGCGCCAGCAACCAGACAGATACGCAGTATTTT

d_gene: TRBD2
j_gene: TRBJ2-7
abundance: NA
v_gene: TRBV11-2
CDR3aa: CASSLGRTSGNSYEQYF
CDR3nt: TGTGCCAGCAGCTTAGGACGGACTAGCGGGAACTCCTACGAGCAGTACTTC

d_gene: NA
j_gene: TRBJ1-5
abundance: NA
v_gene: TRBV28
CDR3aa: CASSFSNRENSNQPQHF
CDR3nt: TGTGCCAGCAGTTTCTCTAACAGGGAAAATAGCAATCAGCCCCAGCATTTT

d_gene: NA
j_gene: TRBJ2-1
abundance: NA
v_gene: TRBV25-1
CDR3aa: CASSEAGPKRRNEQFF
CDR3nt: TGTGCCAGCAGTGAGGCAGGACCCAAGCGGAGAAATGAGCAGTTCTTC

d_gene: TRBD2
j_gene: TRBJ2-7
abundance: NA
v_gene: TRBV19
CDR3aa: CASSLLAFHEQYF
CDR3nt: TGTGCCAGTAGTTTACTAGCGTTCCACGAGCAGTACTTC